This T cell receptor (beta chain) was sequenced during a study of CD8+ T cells in alopecia areata. RNA, once extracted, was reverse transcribed into cDNA for use as the sequencing template. Libraries were prepared by immunoSEQ multiplex PCR; TCRdb keeps only in-frame clonotypes and omits some of them. Here the sample spans approximately 180,000 clones, approximately 57% being singletons. Treatment indicated: oral pan-JAK inhibitor, 5-10 mg twice daily. Germline V gene lookup returns CDR1 SQVTM and CDR2 ANQGSEA. Germline trimming cut 4 bases from V and 4 bases from J; bases unmatched to any gene: 3. This CDR3 contains 14 residues.

The starting material was CD4+ T cells sorted from blood, obtained at week 24, from a patient treated with tofacitinib. The chain is built from TRBV29-1 and TRBJ2-1, with 11 bases that match TRBD2. The TCR was taken from a human donor with alopecia areata. CDR3 amino acids: CSVGRTSGYNEQFF. CDR3 coding DNA: TGCAGCGTTGGGCGGACTAGCGGGTACAATGAGCAGTTCTTC.